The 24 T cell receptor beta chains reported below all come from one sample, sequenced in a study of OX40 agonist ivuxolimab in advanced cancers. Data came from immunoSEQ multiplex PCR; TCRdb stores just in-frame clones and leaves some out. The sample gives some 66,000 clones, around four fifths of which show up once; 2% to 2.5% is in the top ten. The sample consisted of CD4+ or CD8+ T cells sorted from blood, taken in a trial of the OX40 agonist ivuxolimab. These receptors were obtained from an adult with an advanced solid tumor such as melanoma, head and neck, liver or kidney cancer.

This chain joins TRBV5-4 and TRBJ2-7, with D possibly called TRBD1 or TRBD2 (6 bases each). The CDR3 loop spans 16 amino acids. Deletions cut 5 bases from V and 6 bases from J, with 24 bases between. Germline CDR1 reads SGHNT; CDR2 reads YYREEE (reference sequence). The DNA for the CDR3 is TGTGCCAGCAGTACGTCCGGGGGCAGGGTTTCGAGCGAGCAGTACTTC. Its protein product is CASSTSGGRVSSEQYF.

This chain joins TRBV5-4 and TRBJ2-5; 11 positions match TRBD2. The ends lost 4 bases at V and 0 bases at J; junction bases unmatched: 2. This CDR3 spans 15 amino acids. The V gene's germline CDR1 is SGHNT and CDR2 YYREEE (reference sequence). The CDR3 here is CASSVSGRDQETQYF. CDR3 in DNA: TGTGCCAGCAGCGTTAGCGGGAGGGACCAAGAGACCCAGTACTTC.

The CDR3 DNA reads as TGCGCCAGCAGCCCAATGCTGGGTAGTGCCGGGGAGCTGTTTTTT. Protein product: CASSPMLGSAGELFF. V is TRBV5-1 and J is TRBJ2-2; D is uncertain. Trimming stripped 4 bases from V and 6 bases from J, with 16 bases between. In germline, CDR1 is SGHRS, CDR2 YFSETQ. This CDR3 contains 15 residues. Complete variable domain (other parts from reference TRBV5-1 and TRBJ2-2): KAGVTQTPRYLIKTRGQQVTLSCSPISGHRSVSWYQQTPGQGLQFLFEYFSETQRNKGNFPGRFSGRQFSNSRSEMNVSTLELGDSALYLCASSPMLGSAGELFFGEGSRLTVL.

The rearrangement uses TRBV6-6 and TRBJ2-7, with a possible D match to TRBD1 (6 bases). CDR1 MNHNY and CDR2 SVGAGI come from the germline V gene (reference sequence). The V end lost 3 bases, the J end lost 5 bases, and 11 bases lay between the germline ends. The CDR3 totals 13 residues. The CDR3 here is CASSYLGADEQYF. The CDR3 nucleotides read TGTGCCAGCAGTTATTTGGGGGCGGACGAGCAGTACTTC.

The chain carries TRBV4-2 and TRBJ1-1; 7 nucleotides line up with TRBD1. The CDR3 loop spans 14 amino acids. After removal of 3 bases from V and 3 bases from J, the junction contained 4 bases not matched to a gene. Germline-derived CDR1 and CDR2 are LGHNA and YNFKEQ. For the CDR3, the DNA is TGTGCCAGCAGCCAGACAGGGCAGCACACTGAAGCTTTCTTT. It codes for CASSQTGQHTEAFF.

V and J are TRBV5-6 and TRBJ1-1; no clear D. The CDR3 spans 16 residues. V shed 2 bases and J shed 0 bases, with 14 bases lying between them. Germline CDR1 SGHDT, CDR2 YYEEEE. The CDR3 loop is CASSFTSPIMNTEAFF. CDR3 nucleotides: TGTGCCAGCAGCTTTACCTCCCCGATAATGAACACTGAAGCTTTCTTT.

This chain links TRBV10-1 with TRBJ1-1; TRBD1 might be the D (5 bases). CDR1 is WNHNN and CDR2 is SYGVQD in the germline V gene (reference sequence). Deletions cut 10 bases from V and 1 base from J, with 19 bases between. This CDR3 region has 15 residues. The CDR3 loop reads CATTWPGRRNTEAFF. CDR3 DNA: TGCGCCACCACTTGGCCGGGACGGAGGAACACTGAAGCTTTCTTT.

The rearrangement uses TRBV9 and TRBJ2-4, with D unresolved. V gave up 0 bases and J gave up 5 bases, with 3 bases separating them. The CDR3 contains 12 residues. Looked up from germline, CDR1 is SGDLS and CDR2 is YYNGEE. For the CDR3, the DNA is TGTGCCAGCAGCGTAGACGAAAACATTCAGTACTTC. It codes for CASSVDENIQYF.

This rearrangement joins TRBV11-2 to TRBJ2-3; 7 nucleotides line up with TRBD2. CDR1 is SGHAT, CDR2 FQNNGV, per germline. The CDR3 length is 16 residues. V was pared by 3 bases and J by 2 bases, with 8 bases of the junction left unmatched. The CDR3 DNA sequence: TGTGCCAGCAGCTTTGGCTCTAGCGGCCTCACAGATACGCAGTATTTT. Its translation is CASSFGSSGLTDTQYF.

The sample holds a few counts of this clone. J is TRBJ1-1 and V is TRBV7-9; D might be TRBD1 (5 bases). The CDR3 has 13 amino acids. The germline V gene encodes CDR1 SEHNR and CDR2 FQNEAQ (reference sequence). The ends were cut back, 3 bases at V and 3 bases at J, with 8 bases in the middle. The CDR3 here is CASSLGVDTEAFF. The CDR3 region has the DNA TGTGCCAGCAGCTTGGGGGTCGACACTGAAGCTTTCTTT.

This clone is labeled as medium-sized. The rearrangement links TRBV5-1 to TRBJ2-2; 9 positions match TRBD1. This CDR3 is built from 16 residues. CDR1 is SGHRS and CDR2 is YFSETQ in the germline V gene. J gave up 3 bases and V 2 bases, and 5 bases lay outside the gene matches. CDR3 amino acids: CASSLTGGLDTGELFF. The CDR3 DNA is TGCGCCAGCAGCTTAACAGGGGGCTTAGACACCGGGGAGCTGTTTTTT.

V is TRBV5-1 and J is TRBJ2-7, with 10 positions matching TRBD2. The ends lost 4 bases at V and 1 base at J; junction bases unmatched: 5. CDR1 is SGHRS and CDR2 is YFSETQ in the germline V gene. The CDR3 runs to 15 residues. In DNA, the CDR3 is TGCGCCAGCAGCGATGGTAGCGGGAGGTCCTACGAGCAGTACTTC. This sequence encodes CASSDGSGRSYEQYF.

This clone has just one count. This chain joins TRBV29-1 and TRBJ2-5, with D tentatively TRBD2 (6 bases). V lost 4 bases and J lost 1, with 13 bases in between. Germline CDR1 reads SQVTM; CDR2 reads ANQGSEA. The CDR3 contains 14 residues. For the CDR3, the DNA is TGCAGCGTTGGATTGGCGGGGTTCCAAGAGACCCAGTACTTC. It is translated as CSVGLAGFQETQYF.

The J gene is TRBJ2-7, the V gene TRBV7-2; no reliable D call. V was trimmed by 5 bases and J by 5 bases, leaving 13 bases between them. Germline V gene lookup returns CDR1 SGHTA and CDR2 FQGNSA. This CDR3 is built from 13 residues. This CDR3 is CASSAIYQDEQYF. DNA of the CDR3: TGTGCCAGCAGCGCGATTTATCAGGACGAGCAGTACTTC.

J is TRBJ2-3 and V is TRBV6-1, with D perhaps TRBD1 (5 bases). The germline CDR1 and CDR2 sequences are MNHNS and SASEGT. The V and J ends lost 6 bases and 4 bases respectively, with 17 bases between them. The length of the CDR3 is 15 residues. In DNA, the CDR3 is TGTGCCAGCAGCCCGAGACAGAGTGCCCCAGATACGCAGTATTTT. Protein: CASSPRQSAPDTQYF.

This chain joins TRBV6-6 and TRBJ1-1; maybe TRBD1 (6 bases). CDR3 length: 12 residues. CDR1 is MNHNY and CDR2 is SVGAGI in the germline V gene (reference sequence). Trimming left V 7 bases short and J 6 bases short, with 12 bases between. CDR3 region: CASNIQGSEAFF. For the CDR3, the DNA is TGTGCCAGCAACATACAGGGTTCTGAAGCTTTCTTT.

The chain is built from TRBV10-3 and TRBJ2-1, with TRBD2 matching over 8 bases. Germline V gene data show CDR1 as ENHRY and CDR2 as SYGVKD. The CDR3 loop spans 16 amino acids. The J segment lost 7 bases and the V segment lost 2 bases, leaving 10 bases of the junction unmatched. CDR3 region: CAISEGTSSNGNEQFF. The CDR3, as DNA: TGTGCCATCAGTGAGGGGACTAGTAGTAATGGTAATGAGCAGTTCTTC.

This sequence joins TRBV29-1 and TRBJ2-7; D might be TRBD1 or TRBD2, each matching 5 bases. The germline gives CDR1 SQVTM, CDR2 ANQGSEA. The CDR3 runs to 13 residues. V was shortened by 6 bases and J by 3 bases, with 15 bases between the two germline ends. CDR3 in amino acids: CSVGRDPIYEQYF. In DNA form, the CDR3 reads TGCAGCGTAGGAAGGGACCCCATCTACGAGCAGTACTTC.

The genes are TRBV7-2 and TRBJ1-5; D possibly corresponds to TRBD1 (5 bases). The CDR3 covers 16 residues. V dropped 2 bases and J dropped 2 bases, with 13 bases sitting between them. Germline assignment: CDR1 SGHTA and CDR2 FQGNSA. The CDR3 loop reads CASSLRLGGGNQPQHF. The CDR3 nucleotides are TGTGCCAGCAGCTTACGCCTCGGGGGGGGCAATCAGCCCCAGCATTTT.

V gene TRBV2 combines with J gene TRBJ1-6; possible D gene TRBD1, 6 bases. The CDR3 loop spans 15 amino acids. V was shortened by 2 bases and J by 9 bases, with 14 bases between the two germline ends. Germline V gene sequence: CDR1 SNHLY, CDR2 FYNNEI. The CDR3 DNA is TGTGCCAGCAGTGAAAGGCAGGGGAGAAGTTCACCCCTCCACTTT. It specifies CASSERQGRSSPLHF.

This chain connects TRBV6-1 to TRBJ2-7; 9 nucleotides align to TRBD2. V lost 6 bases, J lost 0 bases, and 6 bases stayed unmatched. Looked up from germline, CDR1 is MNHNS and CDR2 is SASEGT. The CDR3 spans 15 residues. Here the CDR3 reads CASRDQREASYEQYF. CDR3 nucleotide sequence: TGTGCCAGCAGAGACCAGCGGGAGGCCTCCTACGAGCAGTACTTC.

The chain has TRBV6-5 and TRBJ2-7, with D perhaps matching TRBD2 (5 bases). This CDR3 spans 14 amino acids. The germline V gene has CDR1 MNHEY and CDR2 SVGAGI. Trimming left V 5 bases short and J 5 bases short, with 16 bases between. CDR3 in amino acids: CASSRSGAGNEQYF. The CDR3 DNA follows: TGTGCCAGCAGTCGGAGTGGTGCCGGGAACGAGCAGTACTTC.

CDR3 sequence reads: CATNPPGRYYGYTF. The CDR3 region has the DNA TGTGCCACCAACCCGCCGGGGAGATACTATGGCTACACCTTC. This chain links TRBV14 with TRBJ1-2; the D is unclear. The CDR3 contains 14 residues. Per germline, CDR1 SGHDN and CDR2 FVKESK. Deletions cut 10 bases from V and 3 bases from J, with 18 bases between.

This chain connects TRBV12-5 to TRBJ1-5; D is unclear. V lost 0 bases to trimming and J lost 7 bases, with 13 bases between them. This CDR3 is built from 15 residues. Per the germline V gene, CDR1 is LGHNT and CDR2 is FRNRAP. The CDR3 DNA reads TGTGCTAGTGGTTTGGTACCGGGGTTAGACCAGCCCCAGCATTTT. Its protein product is CASGLVPGLDQPQHF.